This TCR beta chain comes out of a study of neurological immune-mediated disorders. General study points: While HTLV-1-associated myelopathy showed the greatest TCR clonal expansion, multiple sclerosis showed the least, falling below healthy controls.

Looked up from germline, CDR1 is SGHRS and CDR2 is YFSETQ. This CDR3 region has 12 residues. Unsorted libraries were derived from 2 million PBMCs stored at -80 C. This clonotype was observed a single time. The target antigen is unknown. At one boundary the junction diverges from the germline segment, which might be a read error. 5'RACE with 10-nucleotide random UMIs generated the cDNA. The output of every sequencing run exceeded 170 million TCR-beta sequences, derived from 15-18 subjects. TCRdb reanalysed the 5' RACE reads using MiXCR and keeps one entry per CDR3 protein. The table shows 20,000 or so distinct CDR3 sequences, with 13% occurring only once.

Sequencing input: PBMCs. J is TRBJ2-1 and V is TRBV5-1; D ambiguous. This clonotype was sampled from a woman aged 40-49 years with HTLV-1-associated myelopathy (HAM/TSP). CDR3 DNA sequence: TGCGCCAGCAGAGAGGTAAAGAACGAGCTGTACTTC. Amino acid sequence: CASREVKNELYF. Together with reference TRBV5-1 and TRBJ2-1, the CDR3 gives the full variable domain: KAGVTQTPRYLIKTRGQQVTLSCSPISGHRSVSWYQQTPGQGLQFLFEYFSETQRNKGNFPGRFSGRQFSNSRSEMNVSTLELGDSALYLCASREVKNELYFGPGTRLTVL.